The 29 T cell receptor beta chains below were found in one sample sequenced in a study of regulatory T cells in long-lasting Graves disease. CDR3-region Arm-PCR and iRepertoire HTBI primers produced the TCR beta libraries. TCRdb used MiXCR to reprocess the multiplex PCR reads, holding one entry per CDR3 protein. This table holds 450,000 to 500,000 distinct CDR3 sequences, 15% to 20% found once. As to time point: newly diagnosed GD, antithyroid drugs for less than 3 months. The TCR library used RNA extracted from PBMCs. Another study also made use of these data, one on T cells in Graves' hyperthyroidism and ophthalmopathy.

Material: peripheral blood mononuclear cells (PBMCs), obtained at new diagnosis, from a patient treated with antithyroid drugs. These TCRs come from a man in his forties with Graves disease.

This clonotype was observed at least ten times. This chain uses TRBV20-1 with TRBJ2-5, with TRBD2 identical over 7 bases. Looked up from germline, CDR1 is DFQATT and CDR2 is SNEGSKA (reference sequence). The ends lost 0 bases at V and 5 bases at J; junction bases unmatched: 12. CDR3 length: 16 amino acids. The CDR3 reads CSARDPLAVLGETQYF. In nucleotides, the CDR3 is TGCAGTGCTAGAGATCCCCTAGCGGTCCTAGGGGAGACCCAGTACTTC.

This clonotype was seen repeatedly, ten times or more. The chain couples TRBV28 to TRBJ2-7; 10 bases are a match to TRBD1. In germline, CDR1 is MDHEN, CDR2 SYDVKM. The CDR3 consists of 13 residues. The ends lost 7 bases at V and 4 bases at J; junction bases unmatched: 4. The CDR3 bases are TGTGCCAGCACGACAGGGGGCGCGTACGAGCAGTACTTC. Amino acid sequence: CASTTGGAYEQYF.

This clonotype was counted ten times or more. The V and J genes are TRBV18 and TRBJ2-7; 8 nucleotides match TRBD1. Germline loops: CDR1 KGHSH, CDR2 LQKENI. Germline trimming cut 5 bases from V and 3 bases from J; bases unmatched to any gene: 6. The CDR3 runs 14 residues. The CDR3 DNA follows: TGTGCCAGCTCATTATCGACAGGGGACTACGAGCAGTACTTC. It is translated as CASSLSTGDYEQYF.

This clonotype was counted ten times or more. The chain has TRBV11-2 and TRBJ2-2, with D possibly being TRBD2 (5 bases). Trimming pared 1 base from V and 4 bases from J, leaving 13 bases between. CDR1 and CDR2 (germline): SGHAT, FQNNGV. This CDR3 has 16 amino acids. The CDR3 sequence is CASSLVPGSSTGELFF. CDR3 nucleotide sequence: TGTGCCAGCAGCTTAGTTCCGGGGTCGAGCACCGGGGAGCTGTTTTTT. The variable domain in full, with the rest retrieved from reference TRBV11-2 and TRBJ2-2, is EAGVAQSPRYKIIEKRQSVAFWCNPISGHATLYWYQQILGQGPKLLIQFQNNGVVDDSQLPKDRFSAERLKGVDSTLKIQPAKLEDSAVYLCASSLVPGSSTGELFFGEGSRLTVL.

The V call is TRBV4-1, the J call TRBJ2-7; 9 nucleotides agree with TRBD2. This CDR3 has 15 amino acids. V lost 2 bases, J lost 3 bases, and 5 bases stayed unmatched. The V gene's germline CDR1 is MGHRA and CDR2 YSYEKL. The CDR3 loop reads CASSQSASGIYEQYF. CDR3 in DNA: TGCGCCAGCAGCCAAAGCGCTAGCGGGATCTACGAGCAGTACTTC.

This clonotype was recorded many times. The chain combines TRBV3-1 with TRBJ2-2, with TRBD2 identical over 8 bases. CDR1 LGHDT and CDR2 YNNKEL come from the germline V gene (reference sequence). This CDR3 has 15 amino acids. Unmatched junction bases numbered 3, after V lost 4 bases and J lost 2 bases. CDR3: CASSRGLENTGELFF. CDR3 coding DNA: TGTGCCAGCAGCCGGGGACTAGAAAACACCGGGGAGCTGTTTTTT.

This clonotype was detected only a few times. The rearrangement links TRBV28 to TRBJ1-4, with D unclear. Trimming stripped 7 bases from V and 5 bases from J, with 11 bases between. Germline CDR1 is MDHEN and CDR2 is SYDVKM. This CDR3 has 13 residues. Written as DNA, the CDR3 is TGTGCCAGCATTTCAGGTTCCAATGAAAAACTGTTTTTT. It is translated as CASISGSNEKLFF.

This clonotype appeared a few times. The chain is built from TRBV18 and TRBJ2-7, with no clear D. The CDR3 has 13 residues. Looked up from germline, CDR1 is KGHSH and CDR2 is LQKENI. V was shortened by 2 bases and J by 9 bases, with 14 bases between the two germline ends. The CDR3 loop reads CASSPTDLQVQYF. CDR3 coding DNA: TGTGCCAGCTCACCAACAGATTTGCAAGTGCAGTACTTC.

This clonotype occurred a few times. V usage is TRBV30 and J usage is TRBJ2-2; 14 positions agree with TRBD2. Germline V gene lookup returns CDR1 GTSNPN and CDR2 SVGIG (reference sequence). Trimming took 2 bases from V and 7 from J; bases not matched to a gene: 12. CDR3 length equals 18 residues. The CDR3 is CAWSPGTSGSLLGGELFF. The DNA of the CDR3 is TGTGCCTGGAGTCCGGGGACTAGCGGGAGCCTTTTAGGCGGGGAGCTGTTTTTT.

This clonotype was observed a handful of times. The V gene is TRBV15, the J gene TRBJ2-6; D not resolved. Trimming removed 5 bases at V and 2 bases at J, with 10 bases between. Germline CDR1 LNHNV, CDR2 YYDKDF (reference sequence). This CDR3 contains 15 residues. The CDR3 loop reads CATSPLDPGANVLTF. The CDR3 nucleotides are TGTGCCACCAGCCCCCTCGATCCTGGGGCCAACGTCCTGACTTTC.

In this sample, this clonotype turned up many times. The V call is TRBV20-1, the J call TRBJ2-1, with D uncertain. CDR3 length: 9 amino acids. Looked up from germline, CDR1 is DFQATT and CDR2 is SNEGSKA (reference sequence). V was clipped by 4 bases and J by 5 bases, with 0 bases between them. The DNA of the CDR3 is TGCAGTGCTAACAATGAGCAGTTCTTC. Protein: CSANNEQFF.

This clonotype was detected only once. This clone may be a read error of a much larger clone one base away. The genes are TRBV5-1 and TRBJ1-2; D gene unclear. CDR1 and CDR2 from the germline V gene are SGHRS and YFSETQ. V lost 1 base and J 4 bases, leaving 8 bases between the germline ends. The CDR3 contains 13 residues. The CDR3 spells CASSLSPGYGYTF. CDR3 nucleotides: TGCGCCAGCAGCTTGTCCCCCGGCTATGGCTACACCTTC.

This clonotype has a count of ten or more. V gene TRBV11-2 combines with J gene TRBJ2-5; weak D call: TRBD1 (6 bases). V was cut by 5 bases and J by 4 bases, with 14 bases left in between. Germline V gene data show CDR1 as SGHAT and CDR2 as FQNNGV. The CDR3 covers 14 residues. CDR3 residues: CASSPVRGRETQYF. The CDR3 DNA reads as TGTGCCAGCAGCCCCGTCAGGGGCCGAGAGACCCAGTACTTC. Full variable domain (outside the CDR3, taken from reference TRBV11-2 and TRBJ2-5): EAGVAQSPRYKIIEKRQSVAFWCNPISGHATLYWYQQILGQGPKLLIQFQNNGVVDDSQLPKDRFSAERLKGVDSTLKIQPAKLEDSAVYLCASSPVRGRETQYFGPGTRLLVL.

A remark on this clonotype: This may be a read error: a much more frequent sequence differs by one nucleotide. The chain is built from TRBV5-6 and TRBJ2-7; the D call may be TRBD1 or TRBD2 (5 bases each). The CDR3 has 15 amino acids. CDR1 and CDR2 (germline): SGHDT, YYEEEE. CDR3 protein: CTSSQRGIGRYEQYF. The CDR3, as DNA: TGTACCAGCAGTCAGAGGGGAATCGGGCGTTACGAGCAGTACTTC.

Remarks on this clonotype: A single base separates this from a much larger clone, so it may be a read error. The chain uses TRBV2 and TRBJ2-5, with a tentative D call TRBD1 (5 bases). Germline V lookup: CDR1 SNHLY, CDR2 FYNNEI. This CDR3 is built from 13 residues. As DNA, the CDR3 is TGTGCCACCAGTGACAGACCGGGTGAGACCCAGTACTTC. This encodes CATSDRPGETQYF. The full variable domain, with the rest looked up from reference TRBV2 and TRBJ2-5, is EPEVTQTPSHQVTQMGQEVILRCVPISNHLYFYWYRQILGQKVEFLVSFYNNEISEKSEIFDDQFSVERPDGSNFTLKIRSTKLEDSAMYFCATSDRPGETQYFGPGTRLLVL.

This clonotype was detected only a few times. The chain combines TRBV18 with TRBJ2-5, with 12 bases matching TRBD2. The CDR3 consists of 18 residues. Germline CDR1 reads KGHSH; CDR2 reads LQKENI. J gave up 4 bases and V 6 bases, and 15 bases lay outside the gene matches. CDR3 sequence reads: CASSPSGGLAGSVETQYF. DNA of the CDR3: TGTGCCAGCTCCCCATCGGGCGGACTAGCGGGATCGGTAGAGACCCAGTACTTC.

The table lists this clonotype with many counts. This chain links TRBV10-2 with TRBJ1-1, with D uncertain. Trimming removed 5 bases at V and 7 bases at J, with 8 bases between. Germline CDR1 WSHSY, CDR2 SAAADI. CDR3 length: 11 residues. The CDR3, as DNA: TGCGCCAGCAGTCCCAGCTATGAAGCTTTCTTT. Its protein product is CASSPSYEAFF.

This clonotype was detected a few times. This chain joins TRBV19 and TRBJ2-3, with D perhaps matching TRBD2 (5 bases). The CDR3 covers 14 residues. The V end was cut by 5 bases, the J end by 6 bases, with 15 bases between. Germline CDR1 is LNHDA and CDR2 is SQIVND (reference sequence). The DNA for the CDR3 is TGTGCCAGTAGTTGGGCTAGCAACGGGGATACGCAGTATTTT. Amino acids: CASSWASNGDTQYF.

The CDR3 DNA reads TGTGCCAGCAGTGAACATCGGGGGCTTTATGGCTACACCTTC. Translation gives CASSEHRGLYGYTF. J is TRBJ1-2 and V is TRBV2; perhaps TRBD1 as D (6 bases). The CDR3 is 14 amino acids. The germline V and J ends were trimmed by 2 bases and 5 bases, with 12 bases remaining between them. Germline V gene lookup returns CDR1 SNHLY and CDR2 FYNNEI.

This clonotype was observed many times. The gene calls are TRBV28 and TRBJ1-1; D unclear. Germline V gives CDR1 MDHEN, CDR2 SYDVKM. V lost 0 bases and J 7 bases, leaving 12 bases between the germline ends. The CDR3 spans 14 residues. CDR3 nucleotides: TGTGCCAGCAGTTTATGGGGAGTTTCAGGTGAAGCTTTCTTT. Translating it yields CASSLWGVSGEAFF.

This clonotype was picked up many times. V gene TRBV20-1 combines with J gene TRBJ1-1, with D maybe TRBD1 (5 bases). The CDR3 is 13 residues long. Trimming removed 2 bases from V and 1 base from J, with 8 bases in between. The germline CDR1 and CDR2 sequences are DFQATT and SNEGSKA (reference sequence). The CDR3 sequence: CSARNDRNTEAFF. Written as DNA, the CDR3 is TGCAGTGCTAGAAATGACAGGAACACTGAAGCTTTCTTT.

This clonotype was seen ten or more times. The chain is built from TRBV3-1 and TRBJ1-5, with TRBD1 matching over 8 bases. With V trimmed by 2 bases and J by 7 bases, 4 bases remained unmatched. The germline V gene has CDR1 LGHDT and CDR2 YNNKEL (reference sequence). The CDR3 runs 14 residues. This CDR3 is CASSQQGANQPQHF. The CDR3 region has the DNA TGTGCCAGCAGCCAACAGGGGGCGAACCAGCCCCAGCATTTT.

This chain connects TRBV5-1 to TRBJ2-7; 9 nucleotides align to TRBD1. The J segment lost 2 bases and the V segment lost 3 bases, leaving 6 bases of the junction unmatched. Per germline, CDR1 SGHRS and CDR2 YFSETQ. The length of the CDR3 is 15 residues. The CDR3 loop reads CASSSRQGEAYEQYF. The DNA for the CDR3 is TGCGCCAGCAGCTCCAGACAGGGGGAGGCCTACGAGCAGTACTTC.

In this sample, this clonotype turned up a few times. This chain uses TRBV15 with TRBJ1-1; D uncertain. V was clipped by 0 bases and J by 1 base, with 6 bases between them. CDR1 and CDR2 from the germline V gene are LNHNV and YYDKDF (reference sequence). The CDR3 is 14 residues long. CDR3 sequence: CATSRDPGNTEAFF. CDR3 DNA: TGTGCCACCAGCAGAGATCCAGGGAACACTGAAGCTTTCTTT.

This clonotype has only a few counts. V usage is TRBV5-6 and J usage is TRBJ2-6; 8 nucleotides match TRBD2. The trim removed 1 base at V and 0 bases at J, leaving 3 bases unmatched. The CDR3 loop spans 17 amino acids. Germline V CDR1 and CDR2: SGHDT, YYEEEE. The CDR3 protein is CASSLISGISGANVLTF. The CDR3 nucleotides are TGTGCCAGCAGCTTGATTAGCGGGATCTCTGGGGCCAACGTCCTGACTTTC.

This clonotype occurred many times. The chain combines TRBV15 with TRBJ1-2, with D unclear. The CDR3 loop spans 16 amino acids. Trimming cost V 0 bases and J 4 bases, with 15 bases left between them. Per germline, CDR1 LNHNV and CDR2 YYDKDF (reference sequence). CDR3: CATSRDRVGISYGYTF. CDR3 DNA sequence: TGTGCCACCAGCAGAGATCGGGTAGGGATCTCCTATGGCTACACCTTC.

This clonotype was observed at least ten times. The chain has TRBV20-1 and TRBJ2-1; 8 bases fit TRBD2. Per germline, CDR1 DFQATT and CDR2 SNEGSKA (reference sequence). V gave up 3 bases and J gave up 5 bases; unmatched junction bases: 3. The CDR3 covers 13 residues. The CDR3 bases are TGCAGTGCTAGCGGGAGGGCCAACAATGAGCAGTTCTTC. Its protein product is CSASGRANNEQFF.

This clonotype was found a few times. The rearrangement links TRBV6-2 or TRBV6-3 to TRBJ2-1; D not certain. In germline, CDR1 is MNHEY, CDR2 SVGEGT. V lost 6 bases, J lost 5 bases, and 17 bases lay in between. The CDR3 covers 15 residues. CDR3 coding DNA: TGTGCCAGCAGAGAGGCAGCGCTTACCCACAATGAGCAGTTCTTC. Translated: CASREAALTHNEQFF.

This clonotype has a count of ten or more. V gene TRBV2 combines with J gene TRBJ1-1, with 10 bases fitting TRBD1. V lost 8 bases, J lost 11 bases, and 14 bases stayed unmatched. CDR1 and CDR2 from the germline V gene are SNHLY and FYNNEI. This CDR3 has 14 amino acids. The CDR3 DNA is TGTGCCAGCGGTCGCCGGGACAGGGGTATGGATGCTTTCTTT. It encodes CASGRRDRGMDAFF.